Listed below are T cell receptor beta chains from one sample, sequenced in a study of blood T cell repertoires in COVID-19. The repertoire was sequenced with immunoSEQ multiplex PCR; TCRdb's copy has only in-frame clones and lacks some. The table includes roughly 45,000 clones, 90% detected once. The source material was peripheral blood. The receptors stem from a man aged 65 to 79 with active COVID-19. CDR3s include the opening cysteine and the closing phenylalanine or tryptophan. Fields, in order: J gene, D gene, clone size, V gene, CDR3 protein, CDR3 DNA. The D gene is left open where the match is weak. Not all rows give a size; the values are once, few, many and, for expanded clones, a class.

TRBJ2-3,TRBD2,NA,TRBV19,CASRTSGSTDTQYF,TGTGCCAGTAGGACTAGCGGGAGCACAGATACGCAGTATTTT
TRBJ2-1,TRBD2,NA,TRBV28,CASSLFTSGTHNEQFF,TGTGCCAGCAGTTTATTTACTAGCGGCACCCACAATGAGCAGTTCTTC
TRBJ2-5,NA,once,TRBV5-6,CASSFTGGAPSQYF,TGTGCCAGCAGCTTCACGGGGGGCGCACCGTCCCAGTACTTC
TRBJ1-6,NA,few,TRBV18,CASSHDRKNSPLHF,TGTGCCAGCTCACATGACAGGAAAAATTCACCCCTCCACTTT
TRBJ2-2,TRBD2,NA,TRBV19,CASSRLAGEYTGELFF,TGTGCCAGTAGTAGGCTAGCGGGGGAGTACACCGGGGAGCTGTTTTTT
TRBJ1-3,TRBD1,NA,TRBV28,CASRPNRGRSGNTIYF,TGTGCCAGCAGACCAAACAGGGGCCGCTCTGGAAACACCATATATTTT
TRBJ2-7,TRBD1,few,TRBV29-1,CSASDRGIDEQYF,TGCAGCGCCTCGGACAGGGGAATCGACGAGCAGTACTTC
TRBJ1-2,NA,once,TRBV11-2,CASSLTGYGYTF,TGTGCCAGCAGCTTAACCGGGTATGGCTACACCTTC
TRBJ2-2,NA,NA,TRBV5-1,CASSLGQNTGELFF,TGCGCCAGCAGCTTGGGGCAGAACACCGGGGAGCTGTTTTTT
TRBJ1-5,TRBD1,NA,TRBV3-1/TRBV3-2,CASSLTGGNQPQHF,TGTGCCAGCAGCCTGACAGGGGGGAATCAGCCCCAGCATTTT
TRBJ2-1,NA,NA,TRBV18,CASSPWQGNEQFF,TGTGCCAGCTCACCTTGGCAGGGCAATGAGCAGTTCTTC
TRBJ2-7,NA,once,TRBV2,CASSDALAQWEQYF,TGTGCCAGCAGTGATGCCCTAGCGCAGTGGGAGCAGTACTTC
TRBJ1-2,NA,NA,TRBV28,CASSLRLLQGLNYGYTF,TGTGCCAGCAGTTTAAGGTTGTTGCAGGGACTTAACTATGGCTACACCTTC
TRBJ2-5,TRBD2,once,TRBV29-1,CSVITSGRGTQYF,TGCAGCGTCATTACATCAGGGAGGGGGACCCAGTACTTC
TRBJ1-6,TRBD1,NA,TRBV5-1,CASSLRGQGQNSPLHF,TGCGCCAGCAGCTTGAGGGGACAGGGGCAAAATTCACCCCTCCACTTT
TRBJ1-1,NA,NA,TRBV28,CASSNRVGTEAFF,TGTGCCAGCAGTAACAGGGTAGGCACTGAAGCTTTCTTT
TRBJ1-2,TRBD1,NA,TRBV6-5,CASRPDRALGYTF,TGTGCCAGCAGGCCTGACAGGGCGCTTGGCTACACCTTC
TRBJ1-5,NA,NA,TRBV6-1,CASSERVPQPQHF,TGTGCCAGCAGTGAACGGGTTCCTCAGCCCCAGCATTTT
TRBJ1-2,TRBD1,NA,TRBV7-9,CASSPGQGSGYTF,TGTGCCAGCAGCCCCGGACAGGGCTCTGGCTACACCTTC
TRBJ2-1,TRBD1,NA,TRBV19,CASSESGGFVYNEQFF,TGTGCCAGTAGTGAGTCAGGGGGATTCGTCTACAATGAGCAGTTCTTC
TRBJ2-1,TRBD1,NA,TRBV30,CAWSNPGQDYNEQFF,TGTGCCTGGAGTAATCCGGGACAGGACTACAATGAGCAGTTCTTC
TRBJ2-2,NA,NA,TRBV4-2,CASSPWAGRVLTGELFF,TGTGCCAGCAGCCCATGGGCGGGAAGGGTGTTGACCGGGGAGCTGTTTTTT
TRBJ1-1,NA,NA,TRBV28,CASSLWDMNTEAFF,TGTGCCAGCAGTTTATGGGACATGAACACTGAAGCTTTCTTT
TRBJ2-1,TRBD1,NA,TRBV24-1,CATDMGQGSHEQFF,TGTGCCACCGATATGGGACAGGGTTCCCATGAGCAGTTCTTC
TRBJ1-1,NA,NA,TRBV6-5,CASLGNTEAFF,TGTGCCTCTCTCGGGAACACTGAAGCTTTCTTT
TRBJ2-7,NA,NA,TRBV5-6,CASSPSKLASGHEQYF,TGTGCCAGCAGCCCTAGTAAGCTAGCGAGCGGCCACGAGCAGTACTTC
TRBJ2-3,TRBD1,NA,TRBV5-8,CASSHQGVGVDTQYF,TGTGCCAGCAGCCACCAGGGGGTCGGGGTGGATACGCAGTATTTT
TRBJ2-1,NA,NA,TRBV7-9,CASSYPRTSSSYNEQFF,TGTGCCAGCAGCTACCCCCGCACCTCGAGCTCCTACAATGAGCAGTTCTTC
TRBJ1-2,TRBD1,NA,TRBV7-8,CASSLQGVYGYTF,TGTGCCAGCAGCCTACAGGGGGTCTATGGCTACACCTTC
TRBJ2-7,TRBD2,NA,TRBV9,CASSEQPGTSGRFEQYF,TGTGCCAGCAGCGAGCAACCCGGGACTAGCGGGAGATTCGAGCAGTACTTC
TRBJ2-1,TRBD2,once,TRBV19,CASSWTRPRDEQFF,TGTGCCAGTAGCTGGACTAGACCTAGGGATGAGCAGTTCTTC
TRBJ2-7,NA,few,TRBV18,CASSQRTSSSYEQYF,TGTGCCAGCTCACAAAGGACAAGTAGCTCCTACGAGCAGTACTTC
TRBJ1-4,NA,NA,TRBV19,CASSPGFGEKLFF,TGTGCCAGTAGTCCGGGGTTCGGTGAAAAACTGTTTTTT
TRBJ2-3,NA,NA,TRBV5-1,CASSFGGASTDTQYF,TGCGCCAGCAGCTTTGGCGGGGCGAGCACAGATACGCAGTATTTT
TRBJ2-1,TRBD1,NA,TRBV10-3,CAISESPGGSYNEQFF,TGTGCCATCAGTGAGTCTCCAGGGGGCTCCTACAATGAGCAGTTCTTC
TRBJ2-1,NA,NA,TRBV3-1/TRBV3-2,CASSPLGPTNEQFF,TGTGCCAGCAGCCCCCTGGGGCCGACAAATGAGCAGTTCTTC
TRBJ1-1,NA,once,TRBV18,CASSPTGNTEAFF,TGTGCCAGCTCACCCACAGGGAACACTGAAGCTTTCTTT
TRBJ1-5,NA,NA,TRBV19,CASSSPPGSMNQPQHF,TGTGCCAGTAGTAGCCCTCCGGGATCGATGAATCAGCCCCAGCATTTT
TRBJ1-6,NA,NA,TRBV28,CASSLIGGRVNSPLHF,TGTGCCAGCAGTTTAATCGGGGGGCGCGTTAATTCACCCCTCCACTTT
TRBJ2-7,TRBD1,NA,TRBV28,CASSLIRDRVGEQYF,TGTGCCAGCAGCCTCATCCGGGACAGGGTAGGCGAGCAGTACTTC
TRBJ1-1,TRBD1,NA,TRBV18,CASSPLTTWTGANTEAFF,TGTGCCAGCTCACCACTGACTACGTGGACAGGGGCGAACACTGAAGCTTTCTTT
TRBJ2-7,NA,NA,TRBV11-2,CASSPPPGAYEQYF,TGTGCCAGCAGCCCTCCCCCGGGAGCCTACGAGCAGTACTTC
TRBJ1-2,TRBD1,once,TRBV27,CASSLKTGGIYGYTF,TGTGCCAGCAGTTTGAAGACAGGGGGAATCTATGGCTACACCTTC